These T cell receptor beta chains were read from a single sample in a study of cytomegalovirus exposure and HLA in healthy donors. Produced via immunoSEQ multiplex PCR; TCRdb's table is partial and in-frame only. This table holds under 150,000 clones, 80% to 85% found once. The sample was PBMCs. The receptors were gathered from a boy aged 2 to 10 in good health and CMV-seronegative. Both conserved end residues are part of each CDR3. A D gene is named only where the DNA matches it firmly. Some rows mark clone size as missing; the rest say once, few, many or name a class of expanded clone.

J: TRBJ2-2; V: TRBV13; D: .; length: 13; size: few; DNA: TGTGCCAGCAGCTTGGTCTCAGGCGGGGAGCTGTTTTTT; CDR3: CASSLVSGGELFF
J: TRBJ2-3; V: TRBV19; D: TRBD2; length: 15; size: .; DNA: TGTGCCAGTAGTATAAGCGGGGGTCCCGCAGATACGCAGTATTTT; CDR3: CASSISGGPADTQYF
J: TRBJ2-1; V: TRBV28; D: TRBD1; length: 14; size: .; DNA: TGTGCCAGCAGTGGACAGGGGCCATACAATGAGCAGTTCTTC; CDR3: CASSGQGPYNEQFF
J: TRBJ2-1; V: TRBV4-3; D: .; length: 13; size: .; DNA: TGCGCCAGCAGTCCAGGGTCTGGGGATGAGCAGTTCTTC; CDR3: CASSPGSGDEQFF
J: TRBJ1-1; V: TRBV14; D: TRBD1; length: 15; size: .; DNA: TGTGCCAGCAGCAACCTCGGACAGGGGAAAACTGAAGCTTTCTTT; CDR3: CASSNLGQGKTEAFF
J: TRBJ1-1; V: TRBV7-2; D: .; length: 14; size: few; DNA: TGTGCCAGCAGCTTAGTCAGGGGTCGATCTGAAGCTTTCTTT; CDR3: CASSLVRGRSEAFF
J: TRBJ1-2; V: TRBV4-1; D: TRBD1; length: 15; size: .; DNA: TGCGCCAGCAGCCACCCCGGACAGGGGTACTATGGCTACACCTTC; CDR3: CASSHPGQGYYGYTF
J: TRBJ1-2; V: TRBV7-9; D: .; length: 12; size: .; DNA: TGTTCCAGCAGCCTCGGGGTCTATGGCTACACCTTC; CDR3: CSSSLGVYGYTF
J: TRBJ1-2; V: TRBV6-6; D: TRBD1; length: 14; size: few; DNA: TGTGCCAGCAGCCCCCAGGGGGGCGCACGAGGCTACACCTTC; CDR3: CASSPQGGARGYTF
J: TRBJ2-1; V: TRBV4-1; D: .; length: 16; size: .; DNA: TGCGCCAGCAGCCAAGTAGGGGGTCAATTCTACAATGAGCAGTTCTTC; CDR3: CASSQVGGQFYNEQFF
J: TRBJ1-4; V: TRBV4-1; D: .; length: 15; size: few; DNA: TGCGCCAGCAGCCAAGTCAGGGGAGCTAATGAAAAACTGTTTTTT; CDR3: CASSQVRGANEKLFF
J: TRBJ1-1; V: TRBV19; D: .; length: 15; size: .; DNA: TGTGCCAGTAGTATTAGGGGTGGCTTGAACACTGAAGCTTTCTTT; CDR3: CASSIRGGLNTEAFF
J: TRBJ2-2; V: TRBV9; D: TRBD2; length: 15; size: .; DNA: TGTGCCAGCAGCGATCGGGAGGTGTTCTCCGGGGAGCTGTTTTTT; CDR3: CASSDREVFSGELFF
J: TRBJ1-5; V: TRBV5-6; D: .; length: 14; size: few; DNA: TGTGCCAGCAGCTTGGGAACGCGCGCGCAGCCCCAGCATTTT; CDR3: CASSLGTRAQPQHF
J: TRBJ1-2; V: TRBV6-6; D: .; length: 14; size: few; DNA: TGTGCCAGCAGTTACTCTGAGGGATTGGATGGCTACACCTTC; CDR3: CASSYSEGLDGYTF
J: TRBJ2-5; V: TRBV9; D: TRBD2; length: 16; size: .; DNA: TGTGCCAGCAGCGGCGGTGGTAGCGGGGCCCAAGAGACCCAGTACTTC; CDR3: CASSGGGSGAQETQYF
J: TRBJ1-4; V: TRBV4-1; D: .; length: 15; size: .; DNA: TGCGCCAGCAGCCAAGATCTAGTAACTAATGAAAAACTGTTTTTT; CDR3: CASSQDLVTNEKLFF
J: TRBJ2-1; V: TRBV15; D: TRBD2; length: 15; size: .; DNA: TGTGCCACCAGCGGACAACGGGAGGGCCGGGGTGAGCAGTTCTTC; CDR3: CATSGQREGRGEQFF
J: TRBJ2-7; V: TRBV2; D: TRBD1; length: 13; size: .; DNA: TGTGCCAGCAGTGGGGACAGATACTACGAGCAGTACTTC; CDR3: CASSGDRYYEQYF
J: TRBJ2-1; V: TRBV19; D: .; length: 14; size: .; DNA: TGTGCCAGTAGGGGCTTAGAACCTAACAATGAGCAGTTCTTC; CDR3: CASRGLEPNNEQFF
J: TRBJ1-2; V: TRBV30; D: .; length: 13; size: .; DNA: TGTGCCTGGGGACTTAACAGGGTCCGAGGCTACACCTTC; CDR3: CAWGLNRVRGYTF
J: TRBJ2-7; V: TRBV28; D: TRBD1; length: 17; size: few; DNA: TGTGCCAGCAGTTTATTCCGAGGTGGGGGACAGGGAGACGAGCAGTACTTC; CDR3: CASSLFRGGGQGDEQYF
J: TRBJ2-1; V: TRBV6-6; D: .; length: 15; size: few; DNA: TGTGCCAGCAGTCTGGAGGACTGGAGGTACAATGAGCAGTTCTTC; CDR3: CASSLEDWRYNEQFF
J: TRBJ1-3; V: TRBV7-8; D: .; length: 17; size: .; DNA: TGTGCCAGCAGCTTAGCGCTGGGGGGGACCCCAGGAAACACCATATATTTT; CDR3: CASSLALGGTPGNTIYF
J: TRBJ1-1; V: TRBV11-2; D: .; length: 14; size: .; DNA: TGTGCCAGCAGCTTAGCCAGGGGTGGCACTGAAGCTTTCTTT; CDR3: CASSLARGGTEAFF